The following is a T cell receptor (beta chain) sequence with its context. Its target is unknown. Germline V gives CDR1 SGDLS, CDR2 YYNGEE. The CDR3 is 15 amino acids. This record comes from a study of Graves' ophthalmopathy and Graves' hyperthyroidism. Study-wide findings and caveats: The blood repertoire also included most expanded thyroid clonotypes above 0.001 frequency.

Amplification of the TCR beta CDR3 regions used RNA transcripts (as template). In the first round, RT-PCR was carried out with HTBI primers, and a multiplex PCR formed the second round. TCRdb passed the multiplex PCR reads through MiXCR, listing each CDR3 protein once. The data hold 200,000 to 250,000 distinct CDR3 sequences, with around 42% observed a single time. The J gene is TRBJ2-2, the V gene TRBV9; 11 bases map to TRBD1. The J call may be mistaken, given a closer DNA end match to TRBJ2-3. Input material: peripheral blood. The receptor was derived from an adult man with Graves' ophthalmopathy. Written as DNA, the CDR3 is TGTGCCAGCAGTGCCAGGACAGGGGGCGCGGATACGCAGTATTTT. This sequence encodes CASSARTGGADTQYF.